Presented here are 29 T cell receptor beta chains from one specimen sequenced in a study of graft-versus-host responses after intestinal transplantation. Assay: immunoSEQ multiplex PCR; the TCRdb copy retains only in-frame clones and omits some. The repertoire consists of about 63,000 clones, with around 90% occurring once and the leading ten covering around 1.7%. Intraepithelial plus lamina propria lymphocytes were released by processing graft tissue. The sample here was ileum tissue, taken around 350 days after transplant. The receptor source for this set is a human patient who received an intestinal transplant, so some T cells may come from the graft donor.

The chain links TRBV6-5 to TRBJ2-2; D gene uncertain. Germline CDR1 is MNHEY and CDR2 is SVGAGI. V was shortened by 2 bases and J by 6 bases, with 7 bases between the two germline ends. The CDR3 loop spans 13 amino acids. The CDR3 region is CASSYVGSGELFF. Here the CDR3 DNA reads TGTGCCAGCAGTTACGTGGGGTCCGGGGAGCTGTTTTTT.

The chain couples TRBV6-5 to TRBJ1-1; D is perhaps TRBD1 (5 bases). Germline CDR1 and CDR2: MNHEY and SVGAGI. The CDR3 covers 11 residues. The ends were cut back, 7 bases at V and 10 bases at J, with 13 bases in the middle. The CDR3 region has the DNA TGTGCCAGCATAAGAGGGGATGGAGCTTTCTTT. Residues: CASIRGDGAFF.

The chain employs TRBV4-1 and TRBJ1-5, with TRBD1 matching 9 bases. Per germline, CDR1 MGHRA and CDR2 YSYEKL. The V gene end was trimmed by 4 bases and the J gene end by 9 bases; junction bases not matched to a gene: 10. This CDR3 is built from 15 residues. The CDR3, as DNA: TGCGCCAGCAGCCCCTTCCGACAGGGGGGATGGCCCCAGCATTTT. Its protein product is CASSPFRQGGWPQHF.

This chain uses TRBV11-1 with TRBJ1-1; a possible D gene is TRBD1 (6 bases). The CDR3 runs 13 residues. From germline, CDR1 is SGHAT and CDR2 FQDESV (reference sequence). The V gene lost 3 bases and the J gene lost 6 bases, with 11 bases spanning the gap. CDR3 nucleotides: TGTGCCAGCAGCTTCAGCAGGGGTTCTGAAGCTTTCTTT. Protein: CASSFSRGSEAFF.

CDR3 nucleotide sequence: TGTGCCAGCAGTAGGGCCGGTAGCAATCAGCCCCAGCATTTT. Protein product: CASSRAGSNQPQHF. The chain links TRBV6-6 to TRBJ1-5; no clear D. Trimming took off 5 bases at V and 0 bases at J, with 8 bases between the two ends. Germline V gives CDR1 MNHNY, CDR2 SVGAGI (reference sequence). The CDR3 runs 14 residues.

The chain joins TRBV6-6 to TRBJ2-7; maybe TRBD2 (6 bases). Germline CDR1 MNHNY, CDR2 SVGAGI (reference sequence). V lost 6 bases and J lost 4, with 10 bases in between. CDR3 length equals 12 residues. The CDR3 DNA follows: TGTGCCAGCAGCCGGGACTCATACGAGCAGTACTTC. Its protein is CASSRDSYEQYF.

This chain joins TRBV7-6 and TRBJ2-7; 7 nucleotides line up with TRBD2. The germline gives CDR1 SGHVS, CDR2 FNYEAQ. This CDR3 has 15 amino acids. The ends lost 5 bases at V and 2 bases at J; junction bases unmatched: 9. The CDR3 region is CASSPASGATYEQYF. In DNA form, the CDR3 reads TGTGCCAGCAGCCCCGCCAGCGGGGCCACCTACGAGCAGTACTTC.

The chain couples TRBV4-2 to TRBJ2-7, with TRBD2 matching 14 bases. J was trimmed by 0 bases and V by 0 bases; bases with no gene match: 10. The germline V gene has CDR1 LGHNA and CDR2 YNFKEQ. CDR3 length: 20 amino acids. The CDR3 sequence is CASSQDLRTSGRLSSYEQYF. The CDR3 DNA is TGTGCCAGCAGCCAAGATCTGAGGACTAGCGGGAGGCTAAGCTCCTACGAGCAGTACTTC.

The genes are TRBV28 and TRBJ1-1, with a possible D match to TRBD1 (6 bases). Trimming pared 4 bases from V and 5 bases from J, leaving 11 bases between. The CDR3 has 13 amino acids. CDR1 and CDR2 (germline): MDHEN, SYDVKM. The CDR3 DNA reads as TGTGCCAGCAGTTGGATGGGGGCGACTGAAGCTTTCTTT. Translated: CASSWMGATEAFF.

The chain is built from TRBV5-1 and TRBJ2-3; possible D gene TRBD1, 5 bases. Trimming pared 5 bases from V and 4 bases from J, leaving 14 bases between. Germline V gene sequence: CDR1 SGHRS, CDR2 YFSETQ. This CDR3 spans 14 amino acids. In DNA form, the CDR3 reads TGCGCCAGCAGAACAGGTCCCGGCCCAGATACGCAGTATTTT. It is translated as CASRTGPGPDTQYF.

This chain joins TRBV18 and TRBJ2-3; D unresolved. Germline-derived CDR1 and CDR2 are KGHSH and LQKENI. V was trimmed by 1 base and J by 0 bases, leaving 8 bases between them. The CDR3 totals 15 residues. CDR3 in DNA: TGTGCCAGCTCACCACAGGGCCTCAGCACAGATACGCAGTATTTT. It encodes CASSPQGLSTDTQYF.

This chain links TRBV28 with TRBJ1-4, with 9 bases identical to TRBD1. Germline V CDR1 and CDR2: MDHEN, SYDVKM. This CDR3 spans 18 amino acids. Trimming took 0 bases from V and 7 from J; bases not matched to a gene: 12. CDR3 sequence: CASSLWLGGGQGVEKLFF. CDR3 nucleotide sequence: TGTGCCAGCAGTTTATGGTTAGGGGGGGGACAGGGAGTTGAAAAACTGTTTTTT.

The chain is built from TRBV5-4 and TRBJ2-3; TRBD2 matches 8 bases. The CDR3 spans 16 residues. V lost 1 base to trimming and J lost 2 bases; unmatched junction nucleotides: 6. Germline assignment: CDR1 SGHNT and CDR2 YYREEE (reference sequence). CDR3 nucleotide sequence: TGTGCCAGCAGCTTGAAGCGGGAGTGGATCACAGATACGCAGTATTTT. Amino acids: CASSLKREWITDTQYF.

The chain combines TRBV6-5 with TRBJ1-2; D ambiguous. Trimming took off 8 bases at V and 2 bases at J, with 9 bases between the two ends. There are 12 residues in the CDR3. Germline V lookup: CDR1 MNHEY, CDR2 SVGAGI. CDR3: CASGWSNYGYTF. The CDR3 DNA reads as TGTGCCAGCGGGTGGAGCAACTATGGCTACACCTTC.

The V gene is TRBV13, the J gene TRBJ1-1; D ambiguous. This CDR3 comprises 14 residues. Deletions cut 5 bases from V and 4 bases from J, with 14 bases between. CDR1 PRHDT and CDR2 FYEKMQ come from the germline V gene (reference sequence). In nucleotides, the CDR3 is TGTGCCAGCAGCCGCTGGGGAAAAGGCACTGAAGCTTTCTTT. Translating it yields CASSRWGKGTEAFF.

The chain carries TRBV29-1 and TRBJ2-7; possibly TRBD1 for D (6 bases). Trimming left V 3 bases short and J 2 bases short, with 8 bases between. There are 12 residues in the CDR3. From germline, CDR1 is SQVTM and CDR2 ANQGSEA. CDR3 bases: TGCAGCGTTGAGAGGGGGACCTACGAGCAGTACTTC. Amino acids: CSVERGTYEQYF.

This chain connects TRBV11-3 to TRBJ1-1, with D unclear. Deletions cut 1 base from V and 3 bases from J, with 6 bases between. Germline values: CDR1 SGHNT, CDR2 YENEEA. The CDR3 extends over 13 amino acids. The CDR3 reads CASSLALDTEAFF. CDR3 nucleotides: TGTGCCAGCAGCTTAGCGTTGGACACTGAAGCTTTCTTT.

The chain carries TRBV5-1 and TRBJ1-1; D is undetermined. Trimming removed 0 bases from V and 6 bases from J, with 15 bases in between. Germline assignment: CDR1 SGHRS and CDR2 YFSETQ. The CDR3 has 15 residues. The CDR3 region is CASSLGAGRAAEAFF. The CDR3 DNA sequence: TGCGCCAGCAGCTTGGGGGCGGGAAGGGCCGCTGAAGCTTTCTTT.

The chain carries TRBV6-5 and TRBJ1-2, with D uncertain. The CDR3 contains 14 residues. The germline V gene encodes CDR1 MNHEY and CDR2 SVGAGI. Trimming pared 2 bases from V and 2 bases from J, leaving 9 bases between. This CDR3 reads CASSYLGGNYGYTF. In nucleotides, the CDR3 is TGTGCCAGCAGTTACCTTGGAGGGAACTATGGCTACACCTTC.

The chain employs TRBV10-1 and TRBJ1-1; 10 nucleotides agree with TRBD1. J lost 1 base, V lost 3 bases, and 2 bases had no gene match. Germline values: CDR1 WNHNN, CDR2 SYGVQD (reference sequence). This CDR3 contains 15 residues. In nucleotides, the CDR3 is TGCGCCAGCAGTGAAGGGACAGGGGCGAACACTGAAGCTTTCTTT. Translation: CASSEGTGANTEAFF.

This chain uses TRBV28 with TRBJ2-7, with TRBD1 matching 11 bases. Trimming removed 5 bases from V and 3 bases from J; junction bases left unmatched: 3. The CDR3 loop spans 14 amino acids. The V gene's germline CDR1 is MDHEN and CDR2 SYDVKM. The CDR3 loop is CASSKGTGGYEQYF. The CDR3 bases are TGTGCCAGCAGTAAAGGGACAGGGGGCTACGAGCAGTACTTC.

The CDR3 DNA is TGTGCCAGCAGCTTGGAAAGTGGAGAGCGCTACGAGCAGTACTTC. Residues: CASSLESGERYEQYF. V usage is TRBV5-4 and J usage is TRBJ2-7; no clear D gene. The ends were cut back, 0 bases at V and 3 bases at J, with 13 bases in the middle. Germline-derived CDR1 and CDR2 are SGHNT and YYREEE (reference sequence). CDR3 length: 15 amino acids.

This clone was detected only once. The chain couples TRBV6-5 to TRBJ1-1; unclear D gene. The CDR3 extends over 15 amino acids. Germline V gene lookup returns CDR1 MNHEY and CDR2 SVGAGI. Trimming shortened V by 6 bases and J by 4 bases, and 18 bases separated the two germline ends. The CDR3 nucleotides read TGTGCCAGCAGCCGCAATTCCCTCAGTTCCACTGAAGCTTTCTTT. Protein product: CASSRNSLSSTEAFF.

V usage is TRBV18 and J usage is TRBJ1-4; TRBD1 matches 10 bases. The CDR3 extends over 15 amino acids. Germline V CDR1 and CDR2: KGHSH, LQKENI. The V and J ends lost 1 base and 8 bases, in that order; junction bases with no gene match: 4. Written as DNA, the CDR3 is TGTGCCAGCTCACCACGGACAGGGGGTCTAGAAAAACTGTTTTTT. Translation gives CASSPRTGGLEKLFF.

This CDR3 is CASSFAKETQYF. CDR3 sequence (DNA): TGCGCCAGCAGCTTTGCGAAAGAGACCCAGTACTTC. V is TRBV5-1 and J is TRBJ2-5; unclear D gene. Germline assignment: CDR1 SGHRS and CDR2 YFSETQ. This CDR3 is built from 12 residues. Between the trimmed V and J ends, which lost 2 bases and 3 bases, there was a span of 5 bases.

The V gene is TRBV6-6, the J gene TRBJ1-5; D remains ambiguous. The CDR3 spans 14 residues. The V end was cut by 2 bases, the J end by 1 base, with 6 bases between. Germline CDR1 is MNHNY and CDR2 is SVGAGI (reference sequence). CDR3 region: CASSYEPSNQPQHF. For the CDR3, the DNA is TGTGCCAGCAGTTACGAACCGAGCAATCAGCCCCAGCATTTT.

V usage is TRBV7-8 and J usage is TRBJ1-1; 10 nucleotides match TRBD1. V lost 1 base, J lost 12 bases, and 11 bases stayed unmatched. This CDR3 has 15 residues. The germline CDR1 and CDR2 sequences are SGHVS and FQNEAQ. The CDR3 loop reads CASSLEVTGGGGTFF. The CDR3 bases are TGTGCCAGCAGCTTAGAGGTGACAGGGGGCGGAGGGACTTTCTTT.

This clone has more than one count but fewer than ten. This chain connects TRBV10-3 to TRBJ2-7; D ambiguous. Trimming shortened V by 0 bases and J by 3 bases, and 12 bases separated the two germline ends. The CDR3 sequence is 15 residues long. The germline V gene encodes CDR1 ENHRY and CDR2 SYGVKD. DNA for the CDR3: TGTGCCATCAGTGAGTCCGAGACGAAGGGCTACGAGCAGTACTTC. As protein: CAISESETKGYEQYF.

The chain recombines TRBV9 with TRBJ2-5; D remains unclear. Per germline, CDR1 SGDLS and CDR2 YYNGEE. Trimming removed 0 bases from V and 2 bases from J, with 8 bases in between. This CDR3 spans 14 amino acids. The CDR3 DNA follows: TGTGCCAGCAGCGTAGGGGTGGCACAAGAGACCCAGTACTTC. This gives the protein CASSVGVAQETQYF.